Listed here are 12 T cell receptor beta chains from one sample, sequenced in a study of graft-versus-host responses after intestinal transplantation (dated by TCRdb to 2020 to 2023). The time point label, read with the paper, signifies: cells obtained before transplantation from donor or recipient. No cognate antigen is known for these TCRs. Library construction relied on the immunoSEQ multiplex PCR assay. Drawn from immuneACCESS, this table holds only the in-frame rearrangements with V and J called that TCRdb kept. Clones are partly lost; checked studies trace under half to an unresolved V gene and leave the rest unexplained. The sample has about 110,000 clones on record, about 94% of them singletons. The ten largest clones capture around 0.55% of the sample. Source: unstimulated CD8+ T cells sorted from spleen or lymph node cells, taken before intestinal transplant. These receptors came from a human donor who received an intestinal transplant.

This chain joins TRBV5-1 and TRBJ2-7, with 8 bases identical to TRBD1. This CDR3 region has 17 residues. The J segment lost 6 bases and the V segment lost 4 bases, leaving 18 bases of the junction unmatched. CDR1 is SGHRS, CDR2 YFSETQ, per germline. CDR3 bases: TGCGCCAGCAGCCCCCCGTCCGACAGGGGCCGATACGGCGAGCAGTACTTC. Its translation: CASSPPSDRGRYGEQYF.

The CDR3 spells CASSENPRGTEAFF. CDR3 DNA sequence: TGTGCCAGCAGTGAAAACCCCAGGGGCACTGAAGCTTTCTTT. The V and J genes are TRBV6-1 and TRBJ1-1, with D possibly matching TRBD1 (6 bases). Per germline, CDR1 MNHNS and CDR2 SASEGT. This CDR3 has 14 residues. Deletions cut 2 bases from V and 4 bases from J, with 11 bases between.

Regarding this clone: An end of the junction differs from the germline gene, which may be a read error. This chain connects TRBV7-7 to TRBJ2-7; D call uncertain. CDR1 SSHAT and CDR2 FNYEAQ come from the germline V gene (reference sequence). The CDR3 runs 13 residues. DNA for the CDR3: TGTGCTAGCAGCGCCGGATACAGCTACAAGCAGTACTTC. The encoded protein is CASSAGYSYKQYF.

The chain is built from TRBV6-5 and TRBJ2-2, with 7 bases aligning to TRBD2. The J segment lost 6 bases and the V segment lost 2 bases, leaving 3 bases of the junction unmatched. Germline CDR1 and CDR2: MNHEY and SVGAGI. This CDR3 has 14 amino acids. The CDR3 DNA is TGTGCCAGCAGTTACGGACTAGTCCCCGGGGAGCTGTTTTTT. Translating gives CASSYGLVPGELFF.

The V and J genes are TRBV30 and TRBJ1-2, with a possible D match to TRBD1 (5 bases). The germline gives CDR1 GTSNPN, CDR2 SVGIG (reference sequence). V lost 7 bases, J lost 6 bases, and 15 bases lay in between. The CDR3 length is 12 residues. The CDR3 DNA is TGTGCCTCCACCGTTTGGGGCGATGGCTACACCTTC. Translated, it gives CASTVWGDGYTF.

The CDR3 here is CASSYGGKTEAFF. The CDR3 bases are TGTGCCAGCAGTTACGGGGGGAAGACTGAAGCTTTCTTT. The chain is built from TRBV2 and TRBJ1-1, with D perhaps matching TRBD1 (5 bases). The ends were cut back, 5 bases at V and 5 bases at J, with 12 bases in the middle. Per the germline V gene, CDR1 is SNHLY and CDR2 is FYNNEI. CDR3 size: 13 residues. Filled out from reference TRBV2 and TRBJ1-1, the complete variable domain reads EPEVTQTPSHQVTQMGQEVILRCVPISNHLYFYWYRQILGQKVEFLVSFYNNEISEKSEIFDDQFSVERPDGSNFTLKIRSTKLEDSAMYFCASSYGGKTEAFFGQGTRLTVV.

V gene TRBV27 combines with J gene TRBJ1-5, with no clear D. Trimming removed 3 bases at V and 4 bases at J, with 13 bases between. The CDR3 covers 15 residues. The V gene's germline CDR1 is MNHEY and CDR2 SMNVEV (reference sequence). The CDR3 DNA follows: TGTGCCAGCAGTTTCTCAGCCGGAGGGAATCAGCCCCAGCATTTT. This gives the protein CASSFSAGGNQPQHF.

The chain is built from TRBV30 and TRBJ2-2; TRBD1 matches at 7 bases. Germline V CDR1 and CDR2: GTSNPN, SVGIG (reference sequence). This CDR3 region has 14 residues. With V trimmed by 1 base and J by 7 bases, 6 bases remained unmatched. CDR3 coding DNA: TGTGCCTGGAGTGGACACAGGGGATTCGGGGAGCTGTTTTTT. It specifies CAWSGHRGFGELFF.

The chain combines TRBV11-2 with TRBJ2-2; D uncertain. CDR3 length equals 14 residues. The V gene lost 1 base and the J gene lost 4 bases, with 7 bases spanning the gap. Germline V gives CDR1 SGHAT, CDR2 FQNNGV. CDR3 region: CASSLGGSTGELFF. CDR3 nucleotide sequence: TGTGCCAGCAGCTTAGGAGGTTCCACCGGGGAGCTGTTTTTT.

CDR3 DNA: TGTGCCAGCAGTTTTCTAGACAATGAGCAGTTCTTC. It is translated as CASSFLDNEQFF. The chain recombines TRBV27 with TRBJ2-1; D uncertain. Trimming removed 3 bases at V and 5 bases at J, with 5 bases between. The CDR3 has 12 amino acids. CDR1 and CDR2 (germline): MNHEY, SMNVEV (reference sequence).

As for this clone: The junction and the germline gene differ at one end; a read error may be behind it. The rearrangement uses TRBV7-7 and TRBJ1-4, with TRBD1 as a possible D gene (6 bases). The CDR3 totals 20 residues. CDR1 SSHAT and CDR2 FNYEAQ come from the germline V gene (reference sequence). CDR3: CASSLLGDGAGEGPNEKLFF. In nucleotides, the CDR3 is TGTGCTAGCAGCTTACTGGGTGATGGGGCAGGGGAGGGACCTAATGAAAAACTGTTTTTT.

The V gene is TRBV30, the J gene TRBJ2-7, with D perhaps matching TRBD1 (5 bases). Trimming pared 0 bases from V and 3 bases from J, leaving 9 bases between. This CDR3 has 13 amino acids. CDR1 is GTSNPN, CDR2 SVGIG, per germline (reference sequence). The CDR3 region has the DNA TGTGCCTGGAGTGTACGGCAGGGCTACGAGCAGTACTTC. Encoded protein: CAWSVRQGYEQYF.